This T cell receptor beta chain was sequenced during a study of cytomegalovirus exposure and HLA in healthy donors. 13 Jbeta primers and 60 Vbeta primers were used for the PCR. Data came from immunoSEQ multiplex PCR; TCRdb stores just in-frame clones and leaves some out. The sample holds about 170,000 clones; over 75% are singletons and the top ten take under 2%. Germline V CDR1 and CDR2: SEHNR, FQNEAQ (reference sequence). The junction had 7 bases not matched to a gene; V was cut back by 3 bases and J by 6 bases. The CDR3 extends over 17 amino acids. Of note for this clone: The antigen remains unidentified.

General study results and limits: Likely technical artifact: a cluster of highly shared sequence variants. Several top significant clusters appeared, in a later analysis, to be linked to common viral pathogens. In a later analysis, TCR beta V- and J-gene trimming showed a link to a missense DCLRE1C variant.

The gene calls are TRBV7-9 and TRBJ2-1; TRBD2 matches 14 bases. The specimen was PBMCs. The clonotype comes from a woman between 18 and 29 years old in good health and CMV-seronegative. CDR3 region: CASSFDGGLAGANEQFF. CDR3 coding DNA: TGTGCCAGCAGCTTTGACGGGGGACTAGCGGGAGCCAATGAGCAGTTCTTC.